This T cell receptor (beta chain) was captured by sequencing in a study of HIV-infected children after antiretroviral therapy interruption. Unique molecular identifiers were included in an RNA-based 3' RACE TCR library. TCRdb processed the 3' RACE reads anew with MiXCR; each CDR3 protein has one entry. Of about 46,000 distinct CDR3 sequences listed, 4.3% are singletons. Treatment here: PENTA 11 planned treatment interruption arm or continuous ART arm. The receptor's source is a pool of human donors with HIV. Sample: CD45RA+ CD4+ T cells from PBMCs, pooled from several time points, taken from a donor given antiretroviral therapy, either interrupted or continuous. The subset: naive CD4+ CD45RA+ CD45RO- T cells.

CDR3 in DNA: TGTGCCAGCAGTCCCCTTACGGGCTCCTATAATTCACCCCTCCACTTT. Protein sequence: CASSPLTGSYNSPLHF. The rearrangement links TRBV25-1 to TRBJ1-6; no reliable D call. From germline, CDR1 is MGHDK and CDR2 SYGVNS. The CDR3 runs to 16 residues. The V gene lost 5 bases and the J gene lost 0 bases, with 11 bases spanning the gap.